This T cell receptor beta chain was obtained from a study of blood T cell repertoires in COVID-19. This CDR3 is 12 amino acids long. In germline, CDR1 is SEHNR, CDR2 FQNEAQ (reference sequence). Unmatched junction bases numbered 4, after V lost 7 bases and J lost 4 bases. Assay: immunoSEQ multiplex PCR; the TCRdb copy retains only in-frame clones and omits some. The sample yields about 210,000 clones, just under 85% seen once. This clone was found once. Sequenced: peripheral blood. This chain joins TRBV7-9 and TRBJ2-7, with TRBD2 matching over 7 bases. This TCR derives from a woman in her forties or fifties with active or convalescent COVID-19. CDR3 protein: CASNERDYEQYF. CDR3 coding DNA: TGTGCCAGCAACGAGCGGGATTACGAGCAGTACTTC.